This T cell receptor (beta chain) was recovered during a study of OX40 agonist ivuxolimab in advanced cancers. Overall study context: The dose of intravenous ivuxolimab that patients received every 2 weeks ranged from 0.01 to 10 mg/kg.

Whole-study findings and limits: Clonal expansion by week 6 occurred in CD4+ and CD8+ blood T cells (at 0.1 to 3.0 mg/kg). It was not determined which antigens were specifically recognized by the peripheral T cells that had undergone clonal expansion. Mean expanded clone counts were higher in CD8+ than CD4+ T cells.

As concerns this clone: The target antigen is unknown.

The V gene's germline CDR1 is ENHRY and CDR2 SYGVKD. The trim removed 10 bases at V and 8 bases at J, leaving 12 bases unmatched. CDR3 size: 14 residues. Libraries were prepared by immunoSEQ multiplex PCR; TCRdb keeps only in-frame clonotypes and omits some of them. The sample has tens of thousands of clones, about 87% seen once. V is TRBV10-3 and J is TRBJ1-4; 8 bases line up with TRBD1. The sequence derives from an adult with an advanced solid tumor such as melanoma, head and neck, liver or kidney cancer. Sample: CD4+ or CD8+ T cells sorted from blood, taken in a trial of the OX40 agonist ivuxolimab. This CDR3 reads CATRGRQGHEKLFF. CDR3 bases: TGTGCCACCCGGGGGAGACAGGGGCACGAAAAACTGTTTTTT.